One sample yielded the 29 T cell receptor beta chains listed below, sequenced in a study of beta chain features in type 1 diabetes. All of the isolated RNA was reverse transcribed, so expressed TCRB transcripts were sequenced. The method was immunoSEQ multiplex PCR; TCRdb's version includes in-frame clones alone and lacks a portion of them. Of around 330,000 clones detected, roughly 9.6% appear once; the ten largest clones hold just over 0.015%. Specimen: naive CD4+ T cells from blood. The receptors stem from a woman in her thirties in good health.

This clone is a singleton in its sample. This sequence joins TRBV5-4 and TRBJ1-2, with a possible D match to TRBD1 (5 bases). The CDR3 contains 15 residues. Germline V CDR1 and CDR2: SGHNT, YYREEE (reference sequence). Deletions cut 0 bases from V and 5 bases from J, with 14 bases between. Here the CDR3 DNA reads TGTGCCAGCAGCTTGGCCGGGCGGGGGGATTATGGCTACACCTTC. The encoded protein is CASSLAGRGDYGYTF.

In its sample, this clone was seen a few times. The rearrangement joins TRBV7-9 to TRBJ2-1; 10 bases line up with TRBD2. With V trimmed by 5 bases and J by 16 bases, 8 bases remained unmatched. Germline V gene data show CDR1 as SEHNR and CDR2 as FQNEAQ (reference sequence). The CDR3 spans 12 residues. CDR3 sequence: CASSGGLAGVFF. CDR3 in DNA: TGTGCCAGCAGCGGAGGTCTAGCGGGAGTCTTCTTC.

The chain links TRBV6-1 to TRBJ2-6; D gene ambiguous. V lost 7 bases to trimming and J lost 0 bases, with 4 bases between them. The CDR3 covers 13 residues. Germline V gene data show CDR1 as MNHNS and CDR2 as SASEGT. This CDR3 is CASTFSGANVLTF. In nucleotides, the CDR3 is TGTGCCAGCACCTTCTCTGGGGCCAACGTCCTGACTTTC.

This clone was detected only a few times. V usage is TRBV19 and J usage is TRBJ2-1; 7 nucleotides agree with TRBD1. Losses at the gene ends were 1 base for V and 1 base for J; bases not matched to a gene: 4. The CDR3 has 16 residues. Germline lookup yields CDR1 LNHDA and CDR2 SQIVND (reference sequence). The DNA of the CDR3 is TGTGCCAGTAGTATAGCCCCGGGACAGTCCTACAATGAGCAGTTCTTC. This translates into CASSIAPGQSYNEQFF.

This clone came up a few times. This chain uses TRBV7-2 with TRBJ2-1; D might be TRBD2 (6 bases). This CDR3 is 19 amino acids long. Between the trimmed V and J ends, which lost 0 bases and 1 base, there was a span of 19 bases. Germline V CDR1 and CDR2: SGHTA, FQGNSA. The CDR3 reads CASSLAWASADPSYNEQFF. The CDR3 DNA reads as TGTGCCAGCAGCTTAGCTTGGGCTAGCGCAGACCCGTCCTACAATGAGCAGTTCTTC.

The chain has TRBV27 and TRBJ1-2; 8 bases align to TRBD1. This CDR3 comprises 13 residues. The germline CDR1 and CDR2 sequences are MNHEY and SMNVEV (reference sequence). Trimming cost V 6 bases and J 6 bases; bases outside gene matches: 6. In DNA form, the CDR3 reads TGTGCCAGCAGAAGGGCAGGGGGCGATGGCTACACCTTC. Its translation is CASRRAGGDGYTF.

This clone has a handful of counts. This rearrangement joins TRBV18 to TRBJ2-1; D possibly corresponds to TRBD1 (6 bases). V lost 3 bases to trimming and J lost 8 bases, with 17 bases between them. The germline V gene encodes CDR1 KGHSH and CDR2 LQKENI. CDR3 length: 15 residues. CDR3 sequence: CASSPQGFVLDEQFF. DNA for the CDR3: TGTGCCAGCTCACCTCAGGGGTTCGTATTGGATGAGCAGTTCTTC. The variable domain in full, with the rest retrieved from reference TRBV18 and TRBJ2-1, is NAGVMQNPRHLVRRRGQEARLRCSPMKGHSHVYWYRQLPEEGLKFMVYLQKENIIDESGMPKERFSAEFPKEGPSILRIQQVVRGDSAAYFCASSPQGFVLDEQFFGPGTRLTVL.

This clone has only a few counts. V gene TRBV5-1 combines with J gene TRBJ1-1; D is unclear. CDR3 length: 13 amino acids. Germline CDR1 and CDR2: SGHRS and YFSETQ. V lost 1 base to trimming and J lost 4 bases, with 8 bases between them. In DNA, the CDR3 is TGCGCCAGCAGCTTGTACGGTGTCACTGAAGCTTTCTTT. This sequence encodes CASSLYGVTEAFF.

This sequence joins TRBV18 and TRBJ2-1; 8 nucleotides match TRBD1. CDR1 is KGHSH and CDR2 is LQKENI in the germline V gene. The CDR3 extends over 16 amino acids. V shed 5 bases and J 0 bases; nucleotides not matched to a gene: 6. The CDR3 nucleotides are TGTGCCAGCTCATTGCGACAGGGGCGCTCCTACAATGAGCAGTTCTTC. It is translated as CASSLRQGRSYNEQFF.

This clone was counted between two and nine times. V gene TRBV29-1 combines with J gene TRBJ2-4; 7 positions agree with TRBD1. Germline CDR1 SQVTM, CDR2 ANQGSEA. The length of the CDR3 is 14 residues. J was trimmed by 1 base and V by 3 bases; bases with no gene match: 3. In DNA form, the CDR3 reads TGCAGCGTTGATCAGGGGGACGCCAAAAACATTCAGTACTTC. Residues: CSVDQGDAKNIQYF.

The rearrangement uses TRBV18 and TRBJ1-5, with D possibly being TRBD1 (5 bases). The CDR3 is made up of 15 amino acids. Germline V gene lookup returns CDR1 KGHSH and CDR2 LQKENI. V lost 3 bases, J lost 3 bases, and 12 bases lay in between. CDR3 DNA: TGTGCCAGCTCACCGGGGCAGGAGTTCAATCAGCCCCAGCATTTT. It codes for CASSPGQEFNQPQHF. The variable domain in full, completed from reference TRBV18 and TRBJ1-5, reads NAGVMQNPRHLVRRRGQEARLRCSPMKGHSHVYWYRQLPEEGLKFMVYLQKENIIDESGMPKERFSAEFPKEGPSILRIQQVVRGDSAAYFCASSPGQEFNQPQHFGDGTRLSIL.

The J gene is TRBJ2-1, the V gene TRBV7-2, with 12 bases matching TRBD2. Germline values: CDR1 SGHTA, CDR2 FQGNSA. The J segment lost 9 bases and the V segment lost 2 bases, leaving 8 bases of the junction unmatched. This CDR3 spans 16 amino acids. The CDR3 is CASSLRRTSGTAEQFF. CDR3 DNA sequence: TGTGCCAGCAGCTTACGTCGGACTAGCGGGACTGCTGAGCAGTTCTTC. Based on the CDR3 plus reference TRBV7-2 and TRBJ2-1, the full variable domain is GAGVSQSPSNKVTEKGKDVELRCDPISGHTALYWYRQSLGQGLEFLIYFQGNSAPDKSGLPSDRFSAERTGGSVSTLTIQRTQQEDSAVYLCASSLRRTSGTAEQFFGPGTRLTVL.

This clone showed up just a few times. Other nucleotide sequences from this sample produce the same CDR3. The V gene is TRBV28, the J gene TRBJ2-5; TRBD1 is a possible D gene (6 bases). This CDR3 contains 14 residues. Trimming took off 4 bases at V and 2 bases at J, with 11 bases between the two ends. Looked up from germline, CDR1 is MDHEN and CDR2 is SYDVKM. The CDR3 region has the DNA TGTGCCAGCAGTTCCCCCACAGGGCAAGAGACCCAGTACTTC. Translated, it gives CASSSPTGQETQYF.

The chain employs TRBV29-1 and TRBJ2-3; 8 bases agree with TRBD2. The junction had 6 bases not matched to a gene; V was cut back by 1 base and J by 0 bases. Germline CDR1 and CDR2: SQVTM and ANQGSEA. The CDR3 extends over 16 amino acids. Here the CDR3 DNA reads TGCAGCGTTGAAGCGGGAGGGCCCTACAGCACAGATACGCAGTATTTT. Amino acids: CSVEAGGPYSTDTQYF.

A few counts support this clone. The chain is built from TRBV4-3 and TRBJ2-2; 7 nucleotides agree with TRBD1. CDR1 is LGHNA and CDR2 is YSLEER in the germline V gene. This CDR3 has 16 amino acids. V dropped 4 bases and J dropped 1; count of bases not matched to a gene: 6. The CDR3 nucleotides are TGCGCCAGCAGCCCGGGACAGATTCAGAACACCGGGGAGCTGTTTTTT. The encoded protein is CASSPGQIQNTGELFF.

Only a few counts were recorded for this clone. The chain is built from TRBV19 and TRBJ2-7; 10 bases fit TRBD1. Germline V CDR1 and CDR2: LNHDA, SQIVND (reference sequence). The CDR3 contains 14 residues. V dropped 6 bases and J dropped 2; count of bases not matched to a gene: 4. DNA for the CDR3: TGTGCCAGTAGGGACAGGGGGGCGGCCTACGAGCAGTACTTC. Translation gives CASRDRGAAYEQYF.

In this sample, this clone turned up a few times. J is TRBJ2-3 and V is TRBV29-1; D not certain. The V gene's germline CDR1 is SQVTM and CDR2 ANQGSEA. The CDR3 has 13 amino acids. Between the trimmed V and J ends, which lost 4 bases and 4 bases, there was a span of 12 bases. CDR3 region: CSVGLRYADTQYF. CDR3 coding DNA: TGCAGCGTTGGACTGCGGTACGCAGATACGCAGTATTTT.

This clone appeared a few times. V is TRBV11-2 and J is TRBJ2-1, with 9 nucleotides matching TRBD2. Trimming took 3 bases from V and 3 from J; bases not matched to a gene: 0. This CDR3 has 14 amino acids. The germline gives CDR1 SGHAT, CDR2 FQNNGV. CDR3 DNA sequence: TGTGCCAGCAGCTTTAGCGGGAGCTACAATGAGCAGTTCTTC. Its protein is CASSFSGSYNEQFF.

This clone was seen a few times. The V gene is TRBV7-9, the J gene TRBJ2-5; D gene ambiguous. The V end was cut by 5 bases, the J end by 3 bases, with 4 bases between. Germline CDR1 SEHNR, CDR2 FQNEAQ (reference sequence). The CDR3 contains 11 residues. In DNA, the CDR3 is TGTGCCAGCAGCCAGAAAGAGACCCAGTACTTC. This translates into CASSQKETQYF.

The rearrangement uses TRBV14 and TRBJ2-7; 12 bases are a match to TRBD2. The V gene end was trimmed by 5 bases and the J gene end by 5 bases; junction bases not matched to a gene: 7. The CDR3 runs 15 residues. Germline V gene sequence: CDR1 SGHDN, CDR2 FVKESK. The CDR3 DNA sequence: TGTGCCAGCAGCGAAGTACTAGCGGGAGGTAACGAGCAGTACTTC. This sequence encodes CASSEVLAGGNEQYF.

V and J are TRBV5-6 and TRBJ1-1; D is uncertain. Per the germline V gene, CDR1 is SGHDT and CDR2 is YYEEEE. V lost 3 bases, J lost 3 bases, and 9 bases lay in between. The length of the CDR3 is 13 residues. CDR3 in amino acids: CASSSGRYTEAFF. The DNA for the CDR3 is TGTGCCAGCAGCTCCGGCAGGTACACTGAAGCTTTCTTT.

This clone showed up just a few times. V is TRBV27 and J is TRBJ2-5; weak D call: TRBD2 (7 bases). V was shortened by 8 bases and J by 5 bases, with 15 bases between the two germline ends. CDR1 MNHEY and CDR2 SMNVEV come from the germline V gene (reference sequence). The CDR3 has 13 residues. The CDR3 nucleotides are TGTGCCAGCGGGAGGGGGATAGGGGAGACCCAGTACTTC. Amino acids: CASGRGIGETQYF.

The V call is TRBV5-6, the J call TRBJ2-1; 8 nucleotides line up with TRBD2. V shed 2 bases and J 13 bases; nucleotides not matched to a gene: 11. Germline CDR1 and CDR2: SGHDT and YYEEEE. This CDR3 spans 14 amino acids. In DNA form, the CDR3 reads TGTGCCAGCAGCTTACCTTCTAGCGGGCAAACCCAGTTCTTC. Translation gives CASSLPSSGQTQFF. The complete variable domain, with remaining parts taken from reference TRBV5-6 and TRBJ2-1, reads DAGVTQSPTHLIKTRGQQVTLRCSPKSGHDTVSWYQQALGQGPQFIFQYYEEEERQRGNFPDRFSGHQFPNYSSELNVNALLLGDSALYLCASSLPSSGQTQFFGPGTRLTVL.

The chain couples TRBV7-9 to TRBJ2-5; D is possibly TRBD1 (6 bases). Germline V gene data show CDR1 as SEHNR and CDR2 as FQNEAQ (reference sequence). The CDR3 is made up of 15 amino acids. With 2 bases removed from V and 3 bases from J, the gap between germline ends came to 13 bases. The DNA for the CDR3 is TGTGCCAGCAGCTTAAGACGGTCAGGGGAAGAGACCCAGTACTTC. Its translation: CASSLRRSGEETQYF.

This clone turned up a few times. The V call is TRBV19, the J call TRBJ2-2, with D possibly matching TRBD1 (6 bases). Per the germline V gene, CDR1 is LNHDA and CDR2 is SQIVND (reference sequence). The ends were cut back, 2 bases at V and 6 bases at J, with 13 bases in the middle. The CDR3 consists of 15 residues. The CDR3 here is CASSIQGFNAGELFF. The CDR3 coding sequence is TGTGCCAGTAGTATACAGGGGTTTAACGCCGGGGAGCTGTTTTTT.

The sample holds a few counts of this clone. The CDR3 nucleotides read TGCGCCAGCAGCCAAGATAACAGGTTCCTCTACAATGAGCAGTTCTTC. It codes for CASSQDNRFLYNEQFF. The gene calls are TRBV4-3 and TRBJ2-1, with TRBD1 as a possible D gene (5 bases). The ends were cut back, 0 bases at V and 3 bases at J, with 12 bases in the middle. The CDR3 consists of 16 residues. Germline V gene lookup returns CDR1 LGHNA and CDR2 YSLEER.

This clone was counted only a few times. The chain recombines TRBV18 with TRBJ2-7; D call uncertain. The CDR3 is made up of 13 amino acids. Germline CDR1 and CDR2: KGHSH and LQKENI. V lost 3 bases, J lost 5 bases, and 11 bases lay in between. CDR3 coding DNA: TGTGCCAGCTCACCCGGAGTGTCCGACGAGCAGTACTTC. Translation gives CASSPGVSDEQYF.

The chain joins TRBV21-1 to TRBJ1-2. TRBV21-1 is a known pseudogene. The CDR3 spans 13 residues. DNA for the CDR3: TGTGCCAGCACCTACTACGCCGCCTATGGCTACACCTTC. Its protein is CASTYYAAYGYTF.

This sequence joins TRBV29-1 and TRBJ2-1; D ambiguous. The CDR3 consists of 10 residues. The V and J ends lost 4 bases and 7 bases respectively, with 5 bases between them. The germline V gene has CDR1 SQVTM and CDR2 ANQGSEA. As DNA, the CDR3 is TGCAGCGTTGCTAGAAATGAGCAGTTCTTC. This gives the protein CSVARNEQFF.